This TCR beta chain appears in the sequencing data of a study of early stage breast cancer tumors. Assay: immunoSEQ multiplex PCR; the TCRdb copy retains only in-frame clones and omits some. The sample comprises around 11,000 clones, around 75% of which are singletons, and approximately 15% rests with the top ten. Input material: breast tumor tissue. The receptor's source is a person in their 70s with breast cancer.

CDR3 sequence: CASSREQGLTEAFF. As DNA, the CDR3 is TGTGCCAGCAGCCGTGAACAGGGGCTCACTGAAGCTTTCTTT. The chain uses TRBV13 and TRBJ1-1; 7 nucleotides agree with TRBD1. The J segment lost 4 bases and the V segment lost 5 bases, leaving 7 bases of the junction unmatched. From germline, CDR1 is PRHDT and CDR2 FYEKMQ (reference sequence). CDR3 length: 14 amino acids.